The 18 T cell receptor beta chains below come from one sample, sequenced in a study of human T cells and chemical hapten exposure. Time point in this sample: patch test 2, 6 weeks after DPC sensitization. Treatment defined: therapeutic diphenylcyclopropenone sensitization with weekly scalp DPC. One entry per CDR3 protein, called by TCRdb with MiXCR from the RACE reads. Here the sample spans around 80,000 distinct CDR3 sequences, about 6.3% being singletons. The sequences come from whole blood, collected in connection with sensitization to the hapten diphenylcyclopropenone (DPC). The receptors originated from a woman aged 25-40 years with alopecia areata. Some clones in this sample may be carry-over from other donors' samples.

A few counts support this clonotype. J is TRBJ2-7 and V is TRBV5-1; 9 bases align to TRBD1. The CDR3 consists of 13 residues. Losses at the gene ends were 7 bases for V and 7 bases for J; bases not matched to a gene: 9. The V gene's germline CDR1 is SGHRS and CDR2 YFSETQ. The CDR3 region has the DNA TGCGCCAGCGCGGGACAGGGAAATCGGGAGCAGTACTTC. Amino acids: CASAGQGNREQYF.

The chain joins TRBV2 to TRBJ2-7, with D possibly being TRBD2 (6 bases). The CDR3 runs 16 residues. The ends were cut back, 2 bases at V and 2 bases at J, with 16 bases in the middle. CDR1 SNHLY and CDR2 FYNNEI come from the germline V gene. This CDR3 is CASSEIRGGGAYEQYF. The CDR3 DNA sequence: TGTGCCAGCAGTGAAATTAGGGGAGGTGGAGCCTACGAGCAGTACTTC. The full variable domain, rest sourced from reference TRBV2 and TRBJ2-7, is EPEVTQTPSHQVTQMGQEVILRCVPISNHLYFYWYRQILGQKVEFLVSFYNNEISEKSEIFDDQFSVERPDGSNFTLKIRSTKLEDSAMYFCASSEIRGGGAYEQYFGPGTRLTVT.

This clonotype appeared many times. V and J are TRBV7-9 and TRBJ2-3, with 7 nucleotides matching TRBD2. Germline-derived CDR1 and CDR2 are SEHNR and FQNEAQ (reference sequence). The J segment lost 3 bases and the V segment lost 11 bases, leaving 14 bases of the junction unmatched. This CDR3 has 15 residues. Here the CDR3 reads CAAIPGGVWTDTQYF. The DNA of the CDR3 is TGTGCCGCTATACCTGGGGGGGTGTGGACAGATACGCAGTATTTT.

The V gene is TRBV10-3, the J gene TRBJ2-7, with 9 bases identical to TRBD1. The V and J ends lost 4 bases and 3 bases, in that order; junction bases with no gene match: 1. The germline V gene has CDR1 ENHRY and CDR2 SYGVKD. The CDR3 loop spans 13 amino acids. The CDR3 DNA reads TGTGCCATCAGTGTGACAGGGGGCTACGAGCAGTACTTC. Translating gives CAISVTGGYEQYF.

In this sample, this clonotype turned up many times. The rearrangement joins TRBV6-1 to TRBJ1-4; 7 bases line up with TRBD1. The J segment lost 5 bases and the V segment lost 2 bases, leaving 5 bases of the junction unmatched. Germline values: CDR1 MNHNS, CDR2 SASEGT. The CDR3 is 15 residues long. The CDR3 loop reads CASSEKGARNEKLFF. The CDR3 coding sequence is TGTGCCAGCAGTGAAAAGGGGGCGCGGAATGAAAAACTGTTTTTT.

The V and J genes are TRBV28 and TRBJ2-3, with 9 bases identical to TRBD2. CDR1 and CDR2 (germline): MDHEN, SYDVKM. The V and J ends lost 4 bases and 1 base, in that order; junction bases with no gene match: 12. This CDR3 is built from 18 residues. For the CDR3, the DNA is TGTGCCAGCAGTTCAAGCTCCTTGGTAGCGGGGGGCACAGATACGCAGTATTTT. Protein product: CASSSSSLVAGGTDTQYF.

This clonotype was detected a few times. The J gene is TRBJ1-2, the V gene TRBV29-1; TRBD1 might be the D (5 bases). The V end was cut by 4 bases, the J end by 8 bases, with 17 bases between. There are 13 residues in the CDR3. Germline-derived CDR1 and CDR2 are SQVTM and ANQGSEA. As DNA, the CDR3 is TGCAGCGTTGTGGTGGTGGAGGGGAGAGGCTACACCTTC. Translating gives CSVVVVEGRGYTF.

The chain is built from TRBV5-1 and TRBJ2-7; TRBD2 matches 11 bases. V was pared by 0 bases and J by 7 bases, with 6 bases of the junction left unmatched. From germline, CDR1 is SGHRS and CDR2 YFSETQ. The CDR3 covers 15 residues. CDR3 nucleotides: TGCGCCAGCAGCTTGGGTAGCGGGGGGGCCTGGGAGCAGTACTTC. Its protein product is CASSLGSGGAWEQYF.

This clonotype was counted only a few times. The rearrangement uses TRBV7-6 and TRBJ2-1; D ambiguous. The CDR3 has 13 amino acids. Germline CDR1 and CDR2: SGHVS and FNYEAQ. V gave up 1 base and J gave up 12 bases, with 13 bases separating them. CDR3 loop: CASSLVGTRWQFF. In DNA, the CDR3 is TGTGCCAGCAGCTTAGTGGGCACAAGGTGGCAGTTCTTC.

This clonotype was observed many times. The chain recombines TRBV27 with TRBJ2-3, with TRBD1 as a possible D gene (5 bases). The germline CDR1 and CDR2 sequences are MNHEY and SMNVEV (reference sequence). The CDR3 loop spans 15 amino acids. Trimming cost V 5 bases and J 2 bases, with 14 bases left between them. The CDR3, as DNA: TGTGCCAGCAGTAGCCGAACAGGATTCACAGATACGCAGTATTTT. Encoded protein: CASSSRTGFTDTQYF.

This clonotype was found many times. The genes are TRBV27 and TRBJ2-7; TRBD2 matches 7 bases. Germline V CDR1 and CDR2: MNHEY, SMNVEV (reference sequence). This CDR3 is 14 amino acids long. The ends lost 4 bases at V and 0 bases at J; junction bases unmatched: 3. CDR3 sequence reads: CASSSAGVSYEQYF. The CDR3 region has the DNA TGTGCCAGCAGTTCGGCGGGGGTCTCCTACGAGCAGTACTTC.

This clonotype was observed at least ten times. The V and J genes are TRBV18 and TRBJ1-6; D perhaps matches TRBD1 (5 bases). The germline V and J ends were trimmed by 6 bases and 6 bases, with 15 bases remaining between them. Germline V lookup: CDR1 KGHSH, CDR2 LQKENI. This CDR3 is built from 15 residues. The chain's CDR3 is CASSLFPGPNSPLHF. The CDR3 DNA reads TGTGCCAGCTCCCTTTTTCCGGGGCCTAATTCACCCCTCCACTTT.

The gene calls are TRBV13 and TRBJ1-1, with D possibly TRBD1 on 6 matching bases. The CDR3 is made up of 13 amino acids. V lost 5 bases and J lost 4, with 11 bases in between. Germline V gene lookup returns CDR1 PRHDT and CDR2 FYEKMQ (reference sequence). The CDR3 sequence is CASSQYRATEAFF. CDR3 nucleotides: TGTGCCAGCAGCCAATACAGGGCCACTGAAGCTTTCTTT.

This clonotype appeared a few times. The chain employs TRBV6-5 and TRBJ1-4; D perhaps matches TRBD1 (5 bases). CDR1 is MNHEY and CDR2 is SVGAGI in the germline V gene. This CDR3 spans 14 amino acids. Trimming took 5 bases from V and 2 from J, leaving 9 bases between them. The CDR3 DNA reads as TGTGCCAGCAGTGACGGGACTACTAATGAAAAACTGTTTTTT. This codes for CASSDGTTNEKLFF.

This clonotype was observed many times. The chain uses TRBV25-1 and TRBJ1-6, with 7 bases that match TRBD1. V lost 2 bases, J lost 9 bases, and 4 bases stayed unmatched. The germline CDR1 and CDR2 sequences are MGHDK and SYGVNS. The CDR3 loop spans 14 amino acids. The CDR3 DNA reads TGTGCCAGCAGTGAACACAGGGGTGGTTCACCCCTCCACTTT. It specifies CASSEHRGGSPLHF.

This clonotype was seen a handful of times. The genes are TRBV19 and TRBJ1-4; D not resolved. The CDR3 is 14 amino acids. Germline V gene data show CDR1 as LNHDA and CDR2 as SQIVND (reference sequence). Between the trimmed V and J ends, which lost 4 bases and 3 bases, there was a span of 9 bases. CDR3 sequence: CASSTIAANEKLFF. The DNA of the CDR3 is TGTGCCAGTAGTACTATTGCGGCTAATGAAAAACTGTTTTTT.

This clonotype has ten or more counts. V is TRBV6-1 and J is TRBJ2-1; D is ambiguous. The germline V and J ends were trimmed by 3 bases and 6 bases, with 6 bases remaining between them. This CDR3 spans 12 amino acids. CDR1 and CDR2 (germline): MNHNS, SASEGT. DNA for the CDR3: TGTGCCAGCAGTGACCCAGGCAATGAGCAGTTCTTC. It translates to CASSDPGNEQFF.

This clonotype came up many times. The chain couples TRBV15 to TRBJ1-5; D not resolved. The germline V gene encodes CDR1 LNHNV and CDR2 YYDKDF (reference sequence). The V end was cut by 0 bases, the J end by 7 bases, with 7 bases between. The CDR3 consists of 13 residues. The CDR3: CATSRDKYQPQHF. The CDR3 region has the DNA TGTGCCACCAGCAGAGACAAATACCAGCCCCAGCATTTT. Combining the CDR3 with reference TRBV15 and TRBJ1-5 gives the whole variable domain DAMVIQNPRYQVTQFGKPVTLSCSQTLNHNVMYWYQQKSSQAPKLLFHYYDKDFNNEADTPDNFQSRRPNTSFCFLDIRSPGLGDTAMYLCATSRDKYQPQHFGDGTRLSIL.